Detailed here is one T cell receptor (beta chain). What it binds is not known. These data originate in a study of chemoradiotherapy in HPV16-positive cancers. Points from the study as a whole: Candidate HPV-specific clones and E7-related TCR motifs grew in tumor during treatment. HPV-specific T cells were functionally defined from only a couple of HPV16-positive patients. For HPV16-positive patients, expanding HPV-responsive T cells associated with longer recurrence-free survival.

Looked up from germline, CDR1 is MNHNS and CDR2 is SASEGT. The CDR3 has 15 amino acids. J gave up 5 bases and V 4 bases, and 8 bases lay outside the gene matches. Measured with immunoSEQ multiplex PCR; TCRdb has only the in-frame clones, and not every one. The sample records 15,000 or so clones, around 88% being singletons. Repeated repertoire sampling spanned the course of chemoradiotherapy. The chain combines TRBV6-1 with TRBJ2-7; the match to TRBD1 covers 10 bases. The TCR was taken from a human donor with HPV-associated anogenital cancer. This specimen consisted of blood, obtained from a patient who underwent chemoradiotherapy. The CDR3 coding sequence is TGTGCCAGCAGTGCCCGTCCCGGGACAGGGGACGAGCAGTACTTC. This codes for CASSARPGTGDEQYF.